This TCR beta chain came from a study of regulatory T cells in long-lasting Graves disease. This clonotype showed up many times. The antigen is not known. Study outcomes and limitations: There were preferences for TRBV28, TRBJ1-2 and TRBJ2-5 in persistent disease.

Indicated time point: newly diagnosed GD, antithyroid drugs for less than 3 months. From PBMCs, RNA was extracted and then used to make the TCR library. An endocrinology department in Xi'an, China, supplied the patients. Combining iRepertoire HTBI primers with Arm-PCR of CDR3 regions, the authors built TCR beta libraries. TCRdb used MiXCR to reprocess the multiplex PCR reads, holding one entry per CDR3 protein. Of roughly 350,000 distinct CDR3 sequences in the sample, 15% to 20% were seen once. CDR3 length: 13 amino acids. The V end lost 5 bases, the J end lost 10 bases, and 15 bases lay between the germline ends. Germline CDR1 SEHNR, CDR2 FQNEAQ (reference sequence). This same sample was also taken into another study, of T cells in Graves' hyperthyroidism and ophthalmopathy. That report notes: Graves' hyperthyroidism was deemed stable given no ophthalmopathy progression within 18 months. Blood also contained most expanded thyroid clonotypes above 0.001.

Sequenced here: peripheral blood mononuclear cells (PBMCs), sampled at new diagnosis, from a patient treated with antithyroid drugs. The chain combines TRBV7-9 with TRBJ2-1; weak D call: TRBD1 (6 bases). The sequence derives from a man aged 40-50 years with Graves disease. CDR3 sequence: CASSPQGRREQFF. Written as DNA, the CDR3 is TGTGCCAGCAGCCCTCAGGGGAGAAGGGAGCAGTTCTTC.